This T cell receptor (beta chain) was sequenced for a study of blood T cell repertoires in COVID-19. Study context: There were acute and convalescent COVID-19 samples, and they came from the United States, Italy and Spain.

Germline V gene data show CDR1 as MNHEY and CDR2 as SVGAGI. J lost 8 bases, V lost 6 bases, and 8 bases had no gene match. The CDR3 has 13 residues. Source study methods: Reference gene primer amplification yielded estimated nucleated cell counts. Assay used: immunoSEQ multiplex PCR; TCRdb lists only in-frame clones, some missing. V, J and clone size were drawn from that table, and D and trimming were deduced from the DNA. The sample holds a few hundred thousand clones, around nine tenths seen once. Source material: peripheral blood. The chain is built from TRBV6-5 and TRBJ1-2, with 8 bases aligning to TRBD1. The receptor's source is a woman in her 70s with active or convalescent COVID-19. CDR3 loop: CASSRRGRWGYTF. CDR3 bases: TGTGCCAGCAGCCGCAGGGGGCGCTGGGGCTACACCTTC.